This is a list of T cell receptor beta chains from one sample in a study of T-cell reconstitution after alpha-beta-depleted transplantation in children. Via MiXCR, TCRdb re-called the PCR reads, giving one row per CDR3 protein. The table records about 290,000 distinct CDR3 sequences, around 7.3% of them present only once. The sample consisted of peripheral blood, taken 360 days after TCRalphabeta/CD19-depleted stem cell transplant. Receptors were obtained from a female patient between 2 and 15 years old who had a stem cell transplant for Fanconi anemia, so the T cells may come from the graft donor. The CDR3 runs from the conserved cysteine through the conserved F or W.

CDR3 length	V gene	J gene	CDR3 protein
14	TRBV7-2	TRBJ2-7	CASSTDRGTYEQYF
18	TRBV27	TRBJ1-1	CASSPRIRGIRGYTEAFF
14	TRBV7-8	TRBJ1-2	CASSFFRSSYGYTF
12	TRBV29-1	TRBJ1-2	CSVASGPYGYTF
16	TRBV28	TRBJ2-3	CASSCYEREETDTQYF
19	TRBV25-1	TRBJ1-1	CASSESALSPRGRNTEAFF
15	TRBV7-2	TRBJ1-1	CASSFGTGRGTEAFF
13	TRBV20-1	TRBJ2-3	CSARRQGADTQYF
15	TRBV10-2	TRBJ1-5	CASSEQGAVNQPQHF
17	TRBV7-8	TRBJ2-3	CASSLPVAGISTDTQYF
15	TRBV6-1	TRBJ2-1	CASSRRTGGYNEQFF
15	TRBV15	TRBJ2-7	CATSGTGGFIYEQYF
15	TRBV5-1	TRBJ1-5	CASSKTTGFNQPQHF
14	TRBV20-1	TRBJ2-7	CSAGGTTSPYEQYF
13	TRBV6-6	TRBJ2-1	CASRTPIGNEQFF
16	TRBV28	TRBJ1-1	CASKWAAPAMNTEAFF
16	TRBV13	TRBJ1-2	CASSSAVGQAYGGYTF
14	TRBV15	TRBJ2-3	CATSRTPSPDTQYF
16	TRBV18	TRBJ2-7	CASSPMAVIVPYEQYF
14	TRBV7-6	TRBJ2-3	CASSLIQGTDTQYF
15	TRBV5-1	TRBJ1-1	CASSLDFVAGPEAFF
15	TRBV28	TRBJ2-1	CASSRDRLLHDEQFF
14	TRBV5-1	TRBJ1-2	CASSPGGRAYGYTF
12	TRBV6-5	TRBJ1-1	CASSFNNVEAFF
13	TRBV2	TRBJ2-3	CASSEARGDTQYF
14	TRBV20-1	TRBJ2-5	CSAPKRGSGMTQYF
14	TRBV6-2/TRBV6-3	TRBJ2-1	CASSWTSGRNEQFF
16	TRBV27	TRBJ2-2	CASSLIAGGTTGELFF
15	TRBV18	TRBJ1-1	CASSPGMQGNTEAFF
13	TRBV7-8	TRBJ1-2	CASSLRLNYGYTF
15	TRBV7-2	TRBJ2-3	CASSSRTGRTDTQYF
15	TRBV15	TRBJ1-1	CATSRDRAVNTEAFF
13	TRBV11-2	TRBJ1-1	CASSPIGDTEAFF
15	TRBV7-2	TRBJ2-7	CASSLIWTDSYEQYF
15	TRBV7-3	TRBJ2-7	CASSPIAGRSYEQYF
13	TRBV28	TRBJ2-7	CASSFRQNYEQYF
16	TRBV7-3	TRBJ2-3	CASSLFRGRVPHTQYF
17	TRBV9	TRBJ1-1	CASSVVGTARMNTEAFF
15	TRBV20-1	TRBJ1-5	CSAPDRVGGNQPQHF
15	TRBV6-2/TRBV6-3	TRBJ1-3	CASSYKAVPGNTIYF
14	TRBV6-5	TRBJ1-5	CASRGTGRNQPQHF
15	TRBV20-1	TRBJ2-5	CSGGRTGTGQETQYF
16	TRBV7-2	TRBJ1-2	CASSRDGAGGIDGYTF
14	TRBV29-1	TRBJ2-3	CSVTWTGPGDTQYF
14	TRBV9	TRBJ2-7	CASRADSIDYEQYF
14	TRBV5-1	TRBJ1-1	CASSLGEDATEAFF
16	TRBV7-2	TRBJ2-2	CASSLVVAPNTGELFF
15	TRBV5-6	TRBJ1-4	CASSSRAILLEKLFF
14	TRBV27	TRBJ1-1	CASSLQQGNTEAFF
15	TRBV5-1	TRBJ2-4	CASSLLQGTKNIQYF
16	TRBV9	TRBJ2-7	CASSVDLGTSGRVLYF
14	TRBV6-1	TRBJ2-7	CASSPHGDPYEQYF
17	TRBV2	TRBJ2-6	CASSEPGLNRGANVLTF
14	TRBV12-3/TRBV12-4	TRBJ1-5	CASRQDRFNQPQHF
15	TRBV7-3	TRBJ2-1	CASSTQGQGENEQFF
16	TRBV29-1	TRBJ2-1	CSVVPAPLPPPNEQFF
17	TRBV2	TRBJ2-3	CASSEFPSGGGTDTQYF
15	TRBV5-1	TRBJ2-3	CASGGAGEITDTQYF